The next 22 T cell receptor beta chains were all read from a single sample in a study of CD8 T cells in ankylosing spondylitis. TCRdb reprocessed the 5' RACE reads via MiXCR and lists one record per CDR3 protein. The table has under 250,000 distinct CDR3 sequences, around 8% seen once. Material for sequencing was blood, either unsorted or a sorted T cell fraction (not recorded which). These receptors came from a female donor with ankylosing spondylitis or in good health (not recorded which).

This clonotype was observed many times. This chain connects TRBV9 to TRBJ2-7, with D possibly being TRBD2 (5 bases). Germline V gene data show CDR1 as SGDLS and CDR2 as YYNGEE. Trimming removed 3 bases at V and 7 bases at J, with 17 bases between. This CDR3 is built from 14 residues. This chain's CDR3 is CASSADFAGGEQYF. CDR3 DNA: TGTGCCAGCAGCGCGGACTTTGCCGGTGGGGAGCAGTACTTC. Together with reference TRBV9 and TRBJ2-7, the CDR3 gives the full variable domain: DSGVTQTPKHLITATGQRVTLRCSPRSGDLSVYWYQQSLDQGLQFLIQYYNGEERAKGNILERFSAQQFPDLHSELNLSSLELGDSALYFCASSADFAGGEQYFGPGTRLTVT.

This chain joins TRBV19 and TRBJ2-7; no definite D call. In germline, CDR1 is LNHDA, CDR2 SQIVND (reference sequence). Trimming shortened V by 1 base and J by 2 bases, and 6 bases separated the two germline ends. This CDR3 has 13 amino acids. The CDR3: CASSIAVAYEQYF. Written as DNA, the CDR3 is TGTGCCAGTAGTATAGCGGTTGCCTACGAGCAGTACTTC. The full variable domain, in which reference TRBV19 and TRBJ2-7 provide the parts outside the CDR3, is DGGITQSPKYLFRKEGQNVTLSCEQNLNHDAMYWYRQDPGQGLRLIYYSQIVNDFQKGDIAEGYSVSREKKESFPLTVTSAQKNPTAFYLCASSIAVAYEQYFGPGTRLTVT.

In its sample, this clonotype was seen many times. This chain links TRBV6-1 with TRBJ2-1; 12 bases map to TRBD2. With V trimmed by 8 bases and J by 10 bases, 15 bases remained unmatched. In germline, CDR1 is MNHNS, CDR2 SASEGT. The CDR3 runs 16 residues. The CDR3 sequence: CASRRSGTSGFEEQFF. The CDR3 region has the DNA TGTGCCAGCCGCCGTTCCGGGACTAGCGGGTTCGAAGAGCAGTTCTTC.

In its sample, this clonotype was seen many times. The CDR3 DNA reads TGTGCCACCAGCAGAGATCTCATTAATGAAAAACTGTTTTTT. Residues: CATSRDLINEKLFF. The V and J genes are TRBV15 and TRBJ1-4; no definite D call. Looked up from germline, CDR1 is LNHNV and CDR2 is YYDKDF (reference sequence). Trimming removed 0 bases at V and 4 bases at J, with 6 bases between. CDR3 length: 14 amino acids.

V is TRBV12-3 or TRBV12-4 and J is TRBJ1-2; D remains ambiguous. CDR3 length: 13 amino acids. The V end lost 3 bases, the J end lost 7 bases, and 12 bases lay between the germline ends. In DNA form, the CDR3 reads TGTGCCAGCAGTTTTAGCGAACCGCCTGGCTACACCTTC. Its translation: CASSFSEPPGYTF.

The table lists this clonotype with many counts. The chain uses TRBV20-1 and TRBJ2-2; D gene unclear. V was pared by 6 bases and J by 7 bases, with 9 bases between. Germline assignment: CDR1 DFQATT and CDR2 SNEGSKA (reference sequence). The CDR3 sequence is 11 residues long. The chain's CDR3 is CSAFTYGELFF. DNA for the CDR3: TGCAGTGCCTTTACATACGGGGAGCTGTTTTTT.

This chain joins TRBV7-2 and TRBJ2-7, with no clear D. The CDR3 totals 17 residues. Trimming took off 1 base at V and 0 bases at J, with 16 bases between the two ends. The germline gives CDR1 SGHTA, CDR2 FQGNSA. The CDR3 spells CASSLVLGMKFSYEQYF. The CDR3 coding sequence is TGTGCCAGCAGCTTAGTGTTGGGCATGAAGTTCTCCTACGAGCAGTACTTC.

This clonotype came up many times. The genes are TRBV4-1 and TRBJ2-5; D is ambiguous. Germline V gene sequence: CDR1 MGHRA, CDR2 YSYEKL. Trimming took 7 bases from V and 13 from J, leaving 13 bases between them. The CDR3 totals 10 residues. CDR3 protein: CASIKKSSYF. CDR3 DNA sequence: TGCGCCAGCATCAAGAAGTCCTCGTACTTC.

At least ten counts were recorded for this clonotype. The chain recombines TRBV15 with TRBJ2-7; weak D call: TRBD2 (6 bases). This CDR3 is 15 amino acids long. Trimming stripped 0 bases from V and 2 bases from J, with 11 bases between. The germline CDR1 and CDR2 sequences are LNHNV and YYDKDF (reference sequence). The DNA for the CDR3 is TGTGCCACCAGCAGAGAGGTAGCGGAGACCTACGAGCAGTACTTC. As protein: CATSREVAETYEQYF.

This clonotype was seen repeatedly, ten times or more. J is TRBJ2-3 and V is TRBV2; tentatively, D is TRBD1 or TRBD2 (5 bases each). Trimming removed 7 bases at V and 3 bases at J, with 14 bases between. The germline V gene encodes CDR1 SNHLY and CDR2 FYNNEI. The CDR3 is made up of 14 amino acids. The CDR3 nucleotides are TGTGCCAGCACGCCGGGGCTAGCAACAGATACGCAGTATTTT. The encoded protein is CASTPGLATDTQYF.

This clonotype was seen ten or more times. The gene calls are TRBV12-3 or TRBV12-4 and TRBJ2-7; possible D gene TRBD1, 6 bases. There are 12 residues in the CDR3. Trimming removed 5 bases at V and 6 bases at J, with 11 bases between. The chain's CDR3 is CASSDDRPEQYF. In DNA form, the CDR3 reads TGTGCCAGCAGTGACGACAGGCCCGAGCAGTACTTC.

This clonotype has ten or more counts. This chain uses TRBV29-1 with TRBJ2-6, with TRBD1 matching 10 bases. V trimming: 3 bases; J trimming: 0 bases; junction bases outside the gene matches: 2. The germline gives CDR1 SQVTM, CDR2 ANQGSEA. The CDR3 has 16 residues. The CDR3 spells CSVEGQGYSGANVLTF. Written as DNA, the CDR3 is TGCAGCGTTGAGGGACAGGGGTACTCTGGGGCCAACGTCCTGACTTTC. The entire variable domain, with the rest obtained from reference TRBV29-1 and TRBJ2-6, is as follows: SAVISQKPSRDICQRGTSLTIQCQVDSQVTMMFWYRQQPGQSLTLIATANQGSEATYESGFVIDKFPISRPNLTFSTLTVSNMSPEDSSIYLCSVEGQGYSGANVLTFGAGSRLTVL.

This clonotype came up a few times. The CDR3 region has the DNA TGCGCCAGCAGCCAAGATATCGGCTCCGGGGAGCTGTTTTTT. Protein product: CASSQDIGSGELFF. The chain joins TRBV4-3 to TRBJ2-2; D is undetermined. CDR1 and CDR2 from the germline V gene are LGHNA and YSLEER. Trimming took 0 bases from V and 6 from J, leaving 8 bases between them. The length of the CDR3 is 14 residues.

About this clonotype itself: The junction differs from germline at one of its ends, possibly a read error. The chain uses TRBV11-1 and TRBJ2-6; D is perhaps TRBD1 (5 bases). CDR1 is SGHAT and CDR2 is FQDESV in the germline V gene (reference sequence). There are 18 residues in the CDR3. The CDR3 coding sequence is TGTCCCAGCCAATGGCAGGACAAGCCCTTCGCTGGGGCCAACGTCCTGACTTTC. Encoded protein: CPSQWQDKPFAGANVLTF.

This clonotype was seen ten or more times. The gene calls are TRBV5-1 and TRBJ1-1; possible D gene TRBD1, 5 bases. The CDR3 runs to 14 residues. From germline, CDR1 is SGHRS and CDR2 YFSETQ. V was pared by 4 bases and J by 0 bases, with 10 bases between. For the CDR3, the DNA is TGCGCCAGCAGCCCGGGGGAGATGAACACTGAAGCTTTCTTT. Encoded protein: CASSPGEMNTEAFF.

The rearrangement uses TRBV12-3 or TRBV12-4 and TRBJ2-5; TRBD2 matches at 8 bases. This CDR3 contains 15 residues. The ends lost 4 bases at V and 7 bases at J; junction bases unmatched: 11. This CDR3 reads CASSWTGTRGGTQYF. In DNA, the CDR3 is TGTGCCAGCAGTTGGACCGGGACTAGAGGCGGGACCCAGTACTTC.

This clonotype was seen many times. V usage is TRBV12-3 or TRBV12-4 and J usage is TRBJ2-5; D unresolved. The CDR3 has 13 residues. The V end was cut by 1 base, the J end by 2 bases, with 5 bases between. The CDR3 loop is CASSLGLQETQYF. The CDR3 coding sequence is TGTGCCAGCAGTTTAGGCCTTCAAGAGACCCAGTACTTC.

This clonotype was recorded at least ten times. The chain links TRBV5-1 to TRBJ2-6; 9 nucleotides match TRBD1. Germline V gene data show CDR1 as SGHRS and CDR2 as YFSETQ. CDR3 length: 18 residues. V was pared by 0 bases and J by 0 bases, with 4 bases of the junction left unmatched. The CDR3 bases are TGCGCCAGCAGCTTGGCTACAGGGGGCAGCTCTGGGGCCAACGTCCTGACTTTC. Amino acids: CASSLATGGSSGANVLTF. The whole variable domain, filled in from reference TRBV5-1 and TRBJ2-6, reads KAGVTQTPRYLIKTRGQQVTLSCSPISGHRSVSWYQQTPGQGLQFLFEYFSETQRNKGNFPGRFSGRQFSNSRSEMNVSTLELGDSALYLCASSLATGGSSGANVLTFGAGSRLTVL.

This clonotype was counted only a few times. The chain uses TRBV29-1 and TRBJ1-1; TRBD1 aligns across 12 bases. Germline CDR1 reads SQVTM; CDR2 reads ANQGSEA. The CDR3 has 14 amino acids. With 5 bases clipped from V and 10 bases from J, the junction kept 11 bases outside the gene matches. The CDR3 sequence: CSVYSPGQGAGAFF. The CDR3 DNA is TGCAGCGTTTACTCCCCGGGACAGGGGGCTGGAGCTTTCTTT.

This clonotype was observed many times. V and J are TRBV6-1 and TRBJ2-3; 8 nucleotides match TRBD1. This CDR3 region has 15 residues. CDR1 is MNHNS and CDR2 is SASEGT in the germline V gene. V gave up 6 bases and J gave up 3 bases; unmatched junction bases: 8. The CDR3 DNA reads as TGTGCCAGCAGGAAGACAGGGGAGTATACAGATACGCAGTATTTT. The encoded protein is CASRKTGEYTDTQYF.

CDR3 nucleotides: TGTGCCAGCAGCTTAGTCGGAGGACCCTATGGCTACACCTTC. Protein: CASSLVGGPYGYTF. The rearrangement uses TRBV7-9 and TRBJ1-2; no clear D gene. The V end lost 1 base, the J end lost 4 bases, and 10 bases lay between the germline ends. Germline V gene lookup returns CDR1 SEHNR and CDR2 FQNEAQ (reference sequence). This CDR3 has 14 amino acids.

At least ten counts were recorded for this clonotype. The J gene is TRBJ2-7, the V gene TRBV20-1; maybe TRBD1 (5 bases). V was trimmed by 5 bases and J by 1 base, leaving 33 bases between them. The CDR3 runs to 20 residues. CDR1 DFQATT and CDR2 SNEGSKA come from the germline V gene (reference sequence). CDR3 loop: CSASRQKRVGYRPTSYEQYF. DNA for the CDR3: TGCAGTGCTTCTCGTCAAAAAAGGGTGGGATACAGGCCCACGTCCTACGAGCAGTACTTC.